The 16 T cell receptor beta chains listed next were all sequenced from one sample in a study of beta chain features in type 1 diabetes. These receptors' targets are unknown. Sequencing targeted expressed TCRB transcripts, as all isolated RNA had been reverse transcribed. The data were produced by immunoSEQ multiplex PCR, yet TCRdb's version contains in-frame clones alone and is incomplete. Of a few hundred thousand clones listed, about 14% are singletons. Study-wide results and limits: A moderate, significant TCRB CDR3 shortening appeared in type 1 diabetes across four CD4+ subsets.

Sequenced material: naive CD4+ T cells from blood. These receptors were obtained from a woman between 18 and 30 years old with type 1 diabetes.

A few counts support this clone. The chain has TRBV11-2 and TRBJ2-6, with 8 bases that match TRBD1. Trimming cost V 4 bases and J 0 bases; bases outside gene matches: 11. This CDR3 comprises 19 residues. Germline V gives CDR1 SGHAT, CDR2 FQNNGV. The CDR3 is CASSSPRTGRGSGANVLTF. The CDR3, as DNA: TGTGCCAGCAGCTCCCCCCGGACAGGGCGGGGCTCTGGGGCCAACGTCCTGACTTTC.

This chain links TRBV5-6 with TRBJ1-1; possible D gene TRBD1, 5 bases. CDR1 SGHDT and CDR2 YYEEEE come from the germline V gene. CDR3 size: 15 residues. V dropped 0 bases and J dropped 3 bases, with 12 bases sitting between them. The CDR3 coding sequence is TGTGCCAGCAGCTTGGTCGGGGGGTGGGACACTGAAGCTTTCTTT. Its translation is CASSLVGGWDTEAFF. The whole variable domain, filled in from reference TRBV5-6 and TRBJ1-1, reads DAGVTQSPTHLIKTRGQQVTLRCSPKSGHDTVSWYQQALGQGPQFIFQYYEEEERQRGNFPDRFSGHQFPNYSSELNVNALLLGDSALYLCASSLVGGWDTEAFFGQGTRLTVV.

The rearrangement uses TRBV7-9 and TRBJ2-1, with TRBD2 identical over 11 bases. This CDR3 contains 15 residues. CDR1 and CDR2 (germline): SEHNR, FQNEAQ (reference sequence). The J segment lost 5 bases and the V segment lost 5 bases, leaving 5 bases of the junction unmatched. CDR3 amino acids: CASSPGTSGHNEQFF. The CDR3, as DNA: TGTGCCAGCAGCCCCGGGACTAGCGGACACAATGAGCAGTTCTTC.

J is TRBJ1-2 and V is TRBV30; 8 positions agree with TRBD1. V dropped 2 bases and J dropped 6; count of bases not matched to a gene: 11. The CDR3 is 15 amino acids. The V gene's germline CDR1 is GTSNPN and CDR2 SVGIG (reference sequence). CDR3 coding DNA: TGTGCCTGGAGTCCTCAGGGGGCCCCTAGAGATGGCTACACCTTC. Amino acid sequence: CAWSPQGAPRDGYTF. Full variable domain (missing parts from reference TRBV30 and TRBJ1-2): SQTIHQWPATLVQPVGSPLSLECTVEGTSNPNLYWYRQAAGRGLQLLFYSVGIGQISSEVPQNLSASRPQDRQFILSSKKLLLSDSGFYLCAWSPQGAPRDGYTFGSGTRLTVV.

The rearrangement joins TRBV7-2 to TRBJ2-5, with a tentative D call TRBD2 (6 bases). The CDR3 is 14 residues long. Trimming removed 2 bases from V and 7 bases from J, with 14 bases in between. CDR1 is SGHTA and CDR2 is FQGNSA in the germline V gene. CDR3 DNA: TGTGCCAGCAGCTTAATGACTAGAAGTGGGACCCAGTACTTC. Its translation: CASSLMTRSGTQYF.

The chain couples TRBV7-2 to TRBJ2-5; weak D call: TRBD2 (6 bases). This CDR3 is 16 amino acids long. V lost 4 bases and J 4 bases, leaving 19 bases between the germline ends. CDR1 is SGHTA, CDR2 FQGNSA, per germline. The CDR3 DNA sequence: TGTGCCAGCAGCTACTCAACCGGGGCAGCGGGAGAGACCCAGTACTTC. It encodes CASSYSTGAAGETQYF.

The V and J genes are TRBV7-9 and TRBJ1-5; 7 bases are a match to TRBD1. This CDR3 is 13 amino acids long. The junction had 0 bases not matched to a gene; V was cut back by 5 bases and J by 2 bases. The V gene's germline CDR1 is SEHNR and CDR2 FQNEAQ (reference sequence). This CDR3 reads CASSQGGNQPQHF. CDR3 nucleotides: TGTGCCAGCAGCCAGGGGGGCAATCAGCCCCAGCATTTT.

This clone has just a few counts. The rearrangement joins TRBV2 to TRBJ2-7; D is unclear. CDR1 is SNHLY and CDR2 is FYNNEI in the germline V gene. V lost 6 bases and J lost 3, with 12 bases in between. CDR3 length: 13 amino acids. In DNA form, the CDR3 reads TGTGCCAGCAGGGGCCCTTCGGTCTACGAGCAGTACTTC. It specifies CASRGPSVYEQYF.

This clone was observed a few times. The J gene is TRBJ1-2, the V gene TRBV15; no definite D call. Germline assignment: CDR1 LNHNV and CDR2 YYDKDF (reference sequence). This CDR3 has 12 residues. The V end lost 3 bases, the J end lost 2 bases, and 4 bases lay between the germline ends. CDR3 amino acids: CATSRANYGYTF. CDR3 nucleotide sequence: TGTGCCACCAGCAGGGCCAACTATGGCTACACCTTC.

This clone was found a few times. The chain has TRBV18 and TRBJ1-5, with a weak D call TRBD1 (6 bases). Per germline, CDR1 KGHSH and CDR2 LQKENI. Trimming pared 6 bases from V and 5 bases from J, leaving 11 bases between. The CDR3 loop spans 13 amino acids. CDR3 sequence reads: CASSQYRDQPQHF. In nucleotides, the CDR3 is TGTGCCAGCTCCCAATACAGGGATCAGCCCCAGCATTTT.

The CDR3 nucleotides are TGTGCCAGCAGCCAAGACAGTGCCGGGAGGGTTCAGAGCCAAGAGACCCAGTACTTC. Protein sequence: CASSQDSAGRVQSQETQYF. The rearrangement uses TRBV4-2 and TRBJ2-5; 8 nucleotides match TRBD2. The CDR3 length is 19 residues. Per the germline V gene, CDR1 is LGHNA and CDR2 is YNFKEQ. The ends lost 0 bases at V and 1 base at J; junction bases unmatched: 13.

The V call is TRBV15, the J call TRBJ1-5, with unresolved D. Between the trimmed V and J ends, which lost 0 bases and 1 base, there was a span of 7 bases. In germline, CDR1 is LNHNV, CDR2 YYDKDF (reference sequence). CDR3 length: 15 amino acids. DNA of the CDR3: TGTGCCACCAGCAGAGAATCTCTCAGCAATCAGCCCCAGCATTTT. Translation: CATSRESLSNQPQHF.

The J gene is TRBJ1-4, the V gene TRBV7-2; possibly TRBD1 for D (5 bases). Deletions cut 5 bases from V and 4 bases from J, with 14 bases between. Germline assignment: CDR1 SGHTA and CDR2 FQGNSA. The CDR3 has 15 amino acids. CDR3 coding DNA: TGTGCCAGCAGCCGAGTGTGGGGCCTTAATGAAAAACTGTTTTTT. It translates to CASSRVWGLNEKLFF.

V and J are TRBV2 and TRBJ1-5; D unresolved. V shed 5 bases and J shed 10 bases, with 12 bases lying between them. Per the germline V gene, CDR1 is SNHLY and CDR2 is FYNNEI. The CDR3 is 12 amino acids. The CDR3 DNA is TGTGCCAGCAGTCTCCGGTCTACCCCCCAGCATTTT. Translated, it gives CASSLRSTPQHF.

The chain combines TRBV11-2 with TRBJ2-5, with 11 bases identical to TRBD2. V was clipped by 7 bases and J by 5 bases; unmatched bases: 18. CDR3 length: 18 residues. Germline V gene lookup returns CDR1 SGHAT and CDR2 FQNNGV. The CDR3 is CASTALRGSGRAKETQYF. In nucleotides, the CDR3 is TGTGCCAGCACCGCCCTAAGGGGTAGCGGGAGGGCCAAGGAGACCCAGTACTTC. Full variable domain (missing parts from reference TRBV11-2 and TRBJ2-5): EAGVAQSPRYKIIEKRQSVAFWCNPISGHATLYWYQQILGQGPKLLIQFQNNGVVDDSQLPKDRFSAERLKGVDSTLKIQPAKLEDSAVYLCASTALRGSGRAKETQYFGPGTRLLVL.

The chain is built from TRBV11-2 and TRBJ2-1; 8 positions match TRBD2. V was pared by 5 bases and J by 6 bases, with 3 bases of the junction left unmatched. Germline values: CDR1 SGHAT, CDR2 FQNNGV. The length of the CDR3 is 13 residues. CDR3 amino acids: CASSRLALNEQFF. The CDR3 DNA follows: TGTGCCAGCAGCCGACTAGCGCTCAATGAGCAGTTCTTC.